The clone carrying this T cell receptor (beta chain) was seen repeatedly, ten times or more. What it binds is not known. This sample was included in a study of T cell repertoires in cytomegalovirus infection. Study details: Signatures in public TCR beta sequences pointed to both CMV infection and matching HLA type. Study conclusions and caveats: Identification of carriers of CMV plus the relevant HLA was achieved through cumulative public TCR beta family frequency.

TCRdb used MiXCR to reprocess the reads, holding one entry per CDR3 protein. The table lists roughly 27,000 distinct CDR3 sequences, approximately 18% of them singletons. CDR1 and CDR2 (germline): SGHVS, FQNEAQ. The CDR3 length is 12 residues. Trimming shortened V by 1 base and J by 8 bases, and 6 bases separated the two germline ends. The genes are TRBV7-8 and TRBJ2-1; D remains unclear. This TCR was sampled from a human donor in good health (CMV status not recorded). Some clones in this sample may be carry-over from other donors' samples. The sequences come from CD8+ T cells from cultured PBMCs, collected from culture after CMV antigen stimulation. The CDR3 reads CASSLDWYEQFF. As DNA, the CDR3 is TGTGCCAGCAGCTTAGATTGGTATGAGCAGTTCTTC.